This TCR beta chain emerged from a study of CD8 T cells in ankylosing spondylitis. TCRdb processed the 5' RACE reads anew with MiXCR; each CDR3 protein has one entry. The sample has approximately 300,000 distinct CDR3 sequences, about 20% seen once. This clonotype was recorded at least ten times. The V gene end was trimmed by 0 bases and the J gene end by 5 bases; junction bases not matched to a gene: 1. The germline V gene has CDR1 SGDLS and CDR2 YYNGEE. The CDR3 contains 14 residues. The sequence was collected from a male donor with ankylosing spondylitis or in good health (not recorded which). The sequenced sample consisted of blood, either unsorted or a sorted T cell fraction (not recorded which). V and J are TRBV9 and TRBJ2-1; TRBD2 matches at 8 bases. CDR3 loop: CASSVELADNEQFF. In nucleotides, the CDR3 is TGTGCCAGCAGCGTAGAACTAGCGGACAATGAGCAGTTCTTC.